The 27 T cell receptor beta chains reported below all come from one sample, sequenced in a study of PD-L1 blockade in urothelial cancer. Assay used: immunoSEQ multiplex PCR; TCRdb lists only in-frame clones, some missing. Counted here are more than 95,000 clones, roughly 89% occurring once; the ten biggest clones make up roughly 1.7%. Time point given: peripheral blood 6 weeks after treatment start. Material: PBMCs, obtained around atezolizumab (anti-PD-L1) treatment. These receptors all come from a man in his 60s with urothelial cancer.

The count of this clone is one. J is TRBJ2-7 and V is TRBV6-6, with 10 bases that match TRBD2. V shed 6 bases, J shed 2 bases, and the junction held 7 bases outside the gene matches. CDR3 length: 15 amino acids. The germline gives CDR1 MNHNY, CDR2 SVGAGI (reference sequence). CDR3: CASSDLAGGPYEQYF. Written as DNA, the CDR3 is TGTGCCAGCAGCGATTTAGCGGGGGGTCCCTACGAGCAGTACTTC.

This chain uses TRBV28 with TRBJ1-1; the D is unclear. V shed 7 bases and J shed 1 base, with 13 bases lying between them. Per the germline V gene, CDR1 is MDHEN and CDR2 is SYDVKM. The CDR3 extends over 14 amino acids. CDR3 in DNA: TGTGCCAGCATCCTCAGGCGCTCGAACACTGAAGCTTTCTTT. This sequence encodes CASILRRSNTEAFF.

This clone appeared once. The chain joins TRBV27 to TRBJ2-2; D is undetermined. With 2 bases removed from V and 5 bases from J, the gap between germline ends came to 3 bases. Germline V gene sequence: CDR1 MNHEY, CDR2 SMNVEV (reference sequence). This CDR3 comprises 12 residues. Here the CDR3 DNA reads TGTGCCAGCAGTTTAGAGACCGGGGAGCTGTTTTTT. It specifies CASSLETGELFF.

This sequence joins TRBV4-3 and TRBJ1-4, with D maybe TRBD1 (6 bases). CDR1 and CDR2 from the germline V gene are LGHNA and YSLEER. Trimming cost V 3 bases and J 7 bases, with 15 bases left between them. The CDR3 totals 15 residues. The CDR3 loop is CASSQDSASAEKLFF. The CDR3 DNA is TGCGCCAGCAGCCAGGACAGTGCGAGTGCTGAAAAACTGTTTTTT.

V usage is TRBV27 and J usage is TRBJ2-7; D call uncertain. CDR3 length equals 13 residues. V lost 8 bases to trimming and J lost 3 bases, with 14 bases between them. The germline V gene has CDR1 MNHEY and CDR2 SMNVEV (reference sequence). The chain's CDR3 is CASRSTFFYEQYF. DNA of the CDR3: TGTGCCAGCCGGAGCACCTTTTTCTACGAGCAGTACTTC.

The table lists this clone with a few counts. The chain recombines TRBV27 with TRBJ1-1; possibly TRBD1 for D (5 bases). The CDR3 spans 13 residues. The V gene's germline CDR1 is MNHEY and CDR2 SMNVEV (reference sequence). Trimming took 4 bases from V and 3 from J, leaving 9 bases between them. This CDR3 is CASSSRAYTEAFF. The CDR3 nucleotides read TGTGCCAGCAGTTCCAGGGCCTACACTGAAGCTTTCTTT.

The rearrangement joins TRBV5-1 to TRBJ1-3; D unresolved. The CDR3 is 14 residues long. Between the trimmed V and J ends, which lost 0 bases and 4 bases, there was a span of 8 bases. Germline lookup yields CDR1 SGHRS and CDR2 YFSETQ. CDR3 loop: CASSLDLAGNTIYF. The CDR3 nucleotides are TGCGCCAGCAGCTTGGACCTAGCGGGAAACACCATATATTTT. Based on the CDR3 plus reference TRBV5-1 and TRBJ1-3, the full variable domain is KAGVTQTPRYLIKTRGQQVTLSCSPISGHRSVSWYQQTPGQGLQFLFEYFSETQRNKGNFPGRFSGRQFSNSRSEMNVSTLELGDSALYLCASSLDLAGNTIYFGEGSWLTVV.

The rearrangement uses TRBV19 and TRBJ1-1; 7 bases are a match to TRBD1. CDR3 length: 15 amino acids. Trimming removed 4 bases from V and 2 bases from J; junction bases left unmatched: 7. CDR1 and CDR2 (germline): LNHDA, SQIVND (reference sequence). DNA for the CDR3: TGTGCCAGTAGTAATCGACAGGGAGGTAACACTGAAGCTTTCTTT. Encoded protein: CASSNRQGGNTEAFF.

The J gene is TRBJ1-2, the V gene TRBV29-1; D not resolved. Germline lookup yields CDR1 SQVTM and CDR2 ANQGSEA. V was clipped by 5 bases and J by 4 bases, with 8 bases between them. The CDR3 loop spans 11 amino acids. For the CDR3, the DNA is TGCAGCGTTCTAAGCTTCTATGGCTACACCTTC. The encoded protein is CSVLSFYGYTF.

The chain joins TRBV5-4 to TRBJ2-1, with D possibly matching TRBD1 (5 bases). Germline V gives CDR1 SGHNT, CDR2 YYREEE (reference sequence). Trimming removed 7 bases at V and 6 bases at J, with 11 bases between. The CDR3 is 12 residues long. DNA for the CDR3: TGTGCCAGCGTAGACAGCTTCAATGAGCAGTTCTTC. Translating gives CASVDSFNEQFF.

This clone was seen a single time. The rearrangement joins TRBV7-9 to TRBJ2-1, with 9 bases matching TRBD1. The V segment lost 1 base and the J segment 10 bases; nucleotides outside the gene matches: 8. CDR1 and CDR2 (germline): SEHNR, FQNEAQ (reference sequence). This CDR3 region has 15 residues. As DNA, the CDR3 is TGTGCCAGCAGCTTAGGGGGACAGGGTGGTCGAGAGCAGTTCTTC. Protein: CASSLGGQGGREQFF.

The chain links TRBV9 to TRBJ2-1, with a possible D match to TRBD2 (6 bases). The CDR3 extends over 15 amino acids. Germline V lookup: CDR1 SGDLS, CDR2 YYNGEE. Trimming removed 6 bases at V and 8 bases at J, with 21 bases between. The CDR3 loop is CASTTGDRIRHEQFF. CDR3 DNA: TGTGCCAGCACTACGGGGGACCGGATTCGGCATGAGCAGTTCTTC.

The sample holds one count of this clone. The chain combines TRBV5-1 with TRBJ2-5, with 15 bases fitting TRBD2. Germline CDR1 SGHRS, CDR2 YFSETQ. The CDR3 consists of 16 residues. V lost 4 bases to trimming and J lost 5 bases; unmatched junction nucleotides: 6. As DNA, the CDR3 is TGCGCCAGCAGCCCTGGACTAGCGGGGGGGCCGGAGACCCAGTACTTC. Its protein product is CASSPGLAGGPETQYF.

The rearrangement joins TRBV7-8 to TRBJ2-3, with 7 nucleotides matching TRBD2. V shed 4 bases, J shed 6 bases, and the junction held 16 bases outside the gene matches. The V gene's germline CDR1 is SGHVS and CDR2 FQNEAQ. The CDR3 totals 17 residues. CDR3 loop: CASSSRALREVVDTQYF. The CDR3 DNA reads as TGTGCCAGCAGCTCTCGAGCCCTCCGGGAGGTGGTTGATACGCAGTATTTT.

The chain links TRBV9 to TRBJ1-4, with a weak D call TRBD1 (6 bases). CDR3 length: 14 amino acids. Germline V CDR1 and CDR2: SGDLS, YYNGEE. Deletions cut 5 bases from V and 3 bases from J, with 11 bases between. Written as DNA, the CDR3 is TGTGCCAGCAGTTACGACAGGTCTAATGAAAAACTGTTTTTT. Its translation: CASSYDRSNEKLFF.

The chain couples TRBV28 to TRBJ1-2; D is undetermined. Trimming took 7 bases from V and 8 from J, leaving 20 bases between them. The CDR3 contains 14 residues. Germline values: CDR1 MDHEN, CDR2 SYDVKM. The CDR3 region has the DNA TGTGCCAGCAATAGTTTGGAGTGGAGTAAAGGCTACACCTTC. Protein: CASNSLEWSKGYTF.

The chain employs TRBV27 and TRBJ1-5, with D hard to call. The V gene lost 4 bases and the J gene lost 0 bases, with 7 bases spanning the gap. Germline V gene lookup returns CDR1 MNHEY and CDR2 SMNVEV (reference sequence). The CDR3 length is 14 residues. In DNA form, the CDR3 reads TGTGCCAGCAGTTACGGTCATAGCAATCAGCCCCAGCATTTT. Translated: CASSYGHSNQPQHF.

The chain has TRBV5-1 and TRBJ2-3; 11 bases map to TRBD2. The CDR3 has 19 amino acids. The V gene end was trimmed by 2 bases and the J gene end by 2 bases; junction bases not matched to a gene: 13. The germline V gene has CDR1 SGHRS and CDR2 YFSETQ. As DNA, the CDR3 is TGCGCCAGCAGCTTTTTTGGAAGTGTAGCGGGGGGGCCCACAGATACGCAGTATTTT. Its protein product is CASSFFGSVAGGPTDTQYF.

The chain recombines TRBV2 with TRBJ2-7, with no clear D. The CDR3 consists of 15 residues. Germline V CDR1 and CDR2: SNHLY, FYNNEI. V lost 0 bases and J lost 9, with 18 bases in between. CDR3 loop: CASSEARRPPRMQYF. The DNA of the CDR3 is TGTGCCAGCAGTGAAGCGCGGCGACCCCCTAGGATGCAGTACTTC.

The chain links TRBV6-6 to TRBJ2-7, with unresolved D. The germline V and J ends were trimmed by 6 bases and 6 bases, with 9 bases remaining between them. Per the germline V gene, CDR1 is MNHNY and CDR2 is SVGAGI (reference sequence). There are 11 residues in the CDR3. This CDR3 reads CASSPLSEQYF. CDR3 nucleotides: TGTGCCAGCAGCCCTCTTAGCGAGCAGTACTTC.

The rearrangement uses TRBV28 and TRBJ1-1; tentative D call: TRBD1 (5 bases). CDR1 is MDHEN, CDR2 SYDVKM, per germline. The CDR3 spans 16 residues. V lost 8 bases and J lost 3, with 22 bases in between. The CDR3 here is CASPAPRGVGDTEAFF. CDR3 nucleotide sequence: TGTGCCAGCCCCGCCCCGCGGGGGGTTGGGGACACTGAAGCTTTCTTT.

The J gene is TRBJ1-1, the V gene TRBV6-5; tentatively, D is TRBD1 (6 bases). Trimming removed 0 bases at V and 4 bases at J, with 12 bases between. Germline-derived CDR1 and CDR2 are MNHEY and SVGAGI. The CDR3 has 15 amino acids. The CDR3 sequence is CASSYSPEGGTEAFF. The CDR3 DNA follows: TGTGCCAGCAGTTACTCTCCCGAAGGGGGCACTGAAGCTTTCTTT.

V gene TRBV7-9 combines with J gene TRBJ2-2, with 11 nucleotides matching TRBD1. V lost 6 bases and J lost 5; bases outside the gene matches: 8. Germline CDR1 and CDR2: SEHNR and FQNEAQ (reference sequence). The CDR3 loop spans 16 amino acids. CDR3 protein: CASRNLGTGGTGELFF. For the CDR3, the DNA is TGTGCCAGCAGAAACCTCGGGACAGGGGGAACCGGGGAGCTGTTTTTT.

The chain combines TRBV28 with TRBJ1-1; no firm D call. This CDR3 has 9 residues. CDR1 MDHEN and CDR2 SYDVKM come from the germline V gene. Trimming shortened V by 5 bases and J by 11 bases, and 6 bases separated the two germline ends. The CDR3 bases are TGTGCCAGCAGTCCAGTGGCTTTCTTT. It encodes CASSPVAFF.

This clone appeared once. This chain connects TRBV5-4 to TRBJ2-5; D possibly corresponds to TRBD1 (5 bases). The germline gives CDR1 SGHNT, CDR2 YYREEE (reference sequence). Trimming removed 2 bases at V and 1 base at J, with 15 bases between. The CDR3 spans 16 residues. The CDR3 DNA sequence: TGTGCCAGCAGCTTTAAAAACAGGAAAGGCCAAGAGACCCAGTACTTC. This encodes CASSFKNRKGQETQYF.

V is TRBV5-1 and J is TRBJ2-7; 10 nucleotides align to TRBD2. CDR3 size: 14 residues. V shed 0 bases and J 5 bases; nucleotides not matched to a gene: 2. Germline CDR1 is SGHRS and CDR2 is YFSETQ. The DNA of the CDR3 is TGCGCCAGCAGCTTGGTCCTAGCGGGAGACGAGCAGTACTTC. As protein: CASSLVLAGDEQYF.

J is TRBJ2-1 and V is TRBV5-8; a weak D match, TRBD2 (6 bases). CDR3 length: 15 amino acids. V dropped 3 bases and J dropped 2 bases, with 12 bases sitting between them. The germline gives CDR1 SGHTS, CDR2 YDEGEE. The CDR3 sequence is CASSWERVPYNEQFF. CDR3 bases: TGTGCCAGCAGCTGGGAGCGGGTCCCCTACAATGAGCAGTTCTTC.